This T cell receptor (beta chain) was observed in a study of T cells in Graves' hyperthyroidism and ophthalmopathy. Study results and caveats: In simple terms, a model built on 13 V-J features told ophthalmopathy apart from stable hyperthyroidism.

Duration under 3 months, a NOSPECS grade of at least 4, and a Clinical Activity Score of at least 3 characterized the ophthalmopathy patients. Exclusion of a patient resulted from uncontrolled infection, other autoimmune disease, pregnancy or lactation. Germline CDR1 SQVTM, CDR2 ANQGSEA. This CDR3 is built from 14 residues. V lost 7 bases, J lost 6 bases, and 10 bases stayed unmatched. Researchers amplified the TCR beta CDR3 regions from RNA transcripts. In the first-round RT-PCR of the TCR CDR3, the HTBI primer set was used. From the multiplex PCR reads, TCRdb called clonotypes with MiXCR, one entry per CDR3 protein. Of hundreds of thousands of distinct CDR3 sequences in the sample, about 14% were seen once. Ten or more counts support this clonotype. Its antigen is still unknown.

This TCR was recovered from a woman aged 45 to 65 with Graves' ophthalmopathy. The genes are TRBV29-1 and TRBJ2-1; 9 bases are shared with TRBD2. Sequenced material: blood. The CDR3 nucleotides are TGCAGCGGGCTGCCAGCGGGAGGCTTCAATGAGCAGTTCTTC. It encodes CSGLPAGGFNEQFF.